This TCR beta chain was found in a study of CD8 T cells in Susac syndrome. The RNA, about 0.45 to 1 ug, was put through reverse transcription using random hexamers. TCR beta CDR3 was amplified by immunoSEQ multiplex PCR. This amplification extended across 54 Vbeta and 13 Jbeta segments. TCRdb fed the immunoSEQ multiplex PCR reads into MiXCR, producing one record per CDR3 protein. The profile shows 45,000 or so distinct CDR3 sequences, 93% of them singletons. This CDR3 has 16 residues. Germline loops: CDR1 MDHEN, CDR2 SYDVKM. Trimming removed 10 bases at V and 7 bases at J, with 25 bases between. The healthy controls were matched to patients by age and sex.

This clonotype was sampled from a human donor in good health. Sequencing used CD8+ T cells from PBMCs. The V call is TRBV28, the J call TRBJ2-2, with D perhaps TRBD2 (5 bases). The CDR3 sequence: CATMRFILGSGGELFF. The CDR3 coding sequence is TGTGCCACCATGCGCTTCATCCTGGGGAGTGGCGGGGAGCTGTTTTTT.